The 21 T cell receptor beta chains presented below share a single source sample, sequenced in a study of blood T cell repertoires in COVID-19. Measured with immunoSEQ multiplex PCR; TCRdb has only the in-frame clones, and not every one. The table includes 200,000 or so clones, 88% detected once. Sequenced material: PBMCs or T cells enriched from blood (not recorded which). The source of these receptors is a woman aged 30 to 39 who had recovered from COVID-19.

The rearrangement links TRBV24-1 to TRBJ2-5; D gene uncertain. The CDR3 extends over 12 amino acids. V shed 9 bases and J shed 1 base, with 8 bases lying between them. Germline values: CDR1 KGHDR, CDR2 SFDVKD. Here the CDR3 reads CATEYSQETQYF. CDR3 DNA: TGTGCCACCGAGTACAGCCAAGAGACCCAGTACTTC.

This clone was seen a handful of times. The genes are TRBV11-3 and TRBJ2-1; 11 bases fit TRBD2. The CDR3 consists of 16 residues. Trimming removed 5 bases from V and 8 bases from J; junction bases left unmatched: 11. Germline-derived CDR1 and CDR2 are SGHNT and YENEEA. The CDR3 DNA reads TGTGCCAGCAGCAACCCTAATAGCGGGGGGGTCGATGAGCAGTTCTTC. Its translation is CASSNPNSGGVDEQFF.

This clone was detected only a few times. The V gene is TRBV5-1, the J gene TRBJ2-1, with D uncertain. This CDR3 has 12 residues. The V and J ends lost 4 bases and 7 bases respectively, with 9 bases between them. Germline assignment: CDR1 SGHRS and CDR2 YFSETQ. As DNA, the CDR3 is TGCGCCAGCAGCGAACAACAAAATGAGCAGTTCTTC. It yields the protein CASSEQQNEQFF.

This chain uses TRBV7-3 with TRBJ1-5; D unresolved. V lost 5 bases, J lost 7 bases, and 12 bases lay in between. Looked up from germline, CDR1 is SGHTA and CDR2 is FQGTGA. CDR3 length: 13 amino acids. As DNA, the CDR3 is TGTGCCAGCAGCGTTGGACTTGGCCAGCCCCAGCATTTT. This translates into CASSVGLGQPQHF.

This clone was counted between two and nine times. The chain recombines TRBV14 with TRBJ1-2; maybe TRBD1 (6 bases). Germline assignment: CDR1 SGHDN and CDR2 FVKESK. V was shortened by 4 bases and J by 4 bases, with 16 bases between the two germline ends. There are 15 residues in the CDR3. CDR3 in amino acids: CASSRVPGEGYGYTF. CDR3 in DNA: TGTGCCAGCAGCCGAGTACCAGGGGAAGGCTATGGCTACACCTTC.

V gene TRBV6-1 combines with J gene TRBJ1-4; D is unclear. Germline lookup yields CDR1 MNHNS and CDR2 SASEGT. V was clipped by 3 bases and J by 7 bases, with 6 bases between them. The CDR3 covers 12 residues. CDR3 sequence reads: CASSDRGEKLFF. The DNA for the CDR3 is TGTGCCAGCAGTGATCGGGGTGAAAAACTGTTTTTT.

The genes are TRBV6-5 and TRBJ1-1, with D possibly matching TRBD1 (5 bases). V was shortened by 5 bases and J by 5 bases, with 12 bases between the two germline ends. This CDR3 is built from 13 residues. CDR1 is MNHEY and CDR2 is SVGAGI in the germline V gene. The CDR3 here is CASSRAGWTEAFF. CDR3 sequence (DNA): TGTGCCAGCAGTCGGGCAGGGTGGACTGAAGCTTTCTTT.

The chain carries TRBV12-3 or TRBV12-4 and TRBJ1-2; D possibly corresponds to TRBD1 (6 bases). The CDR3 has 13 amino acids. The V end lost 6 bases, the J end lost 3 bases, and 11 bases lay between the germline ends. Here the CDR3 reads CASRSSGDYGYTF. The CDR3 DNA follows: TGTGCCAGCAGGTCATCAGGGGACTATGGCTACACCTTC.

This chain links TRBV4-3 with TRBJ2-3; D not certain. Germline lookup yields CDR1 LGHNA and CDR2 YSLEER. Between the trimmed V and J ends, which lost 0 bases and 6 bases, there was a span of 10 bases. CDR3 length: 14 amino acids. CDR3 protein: CASSQESEIDTQYF. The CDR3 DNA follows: TGCGCCAGCAGCCAAGAATCCGAGATCGATACGCAGTATTTT.

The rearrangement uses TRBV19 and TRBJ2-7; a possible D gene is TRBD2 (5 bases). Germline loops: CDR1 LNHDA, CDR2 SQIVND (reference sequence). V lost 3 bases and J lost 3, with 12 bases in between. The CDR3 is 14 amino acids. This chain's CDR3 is CASSISSEDYEQYF. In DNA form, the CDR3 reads TGTGCCAGTAGTATTAGTAGCGAGGACTACGAGCAGTACTTC.

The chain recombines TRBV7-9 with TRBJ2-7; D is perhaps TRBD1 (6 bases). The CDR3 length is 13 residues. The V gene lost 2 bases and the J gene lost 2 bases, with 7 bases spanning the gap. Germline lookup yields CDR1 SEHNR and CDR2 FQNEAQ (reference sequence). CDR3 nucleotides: TGTGCCAGCAGCTTAAGGGACACCTACGAGCAGTACTTC. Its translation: CASSLRDTYEQYF.

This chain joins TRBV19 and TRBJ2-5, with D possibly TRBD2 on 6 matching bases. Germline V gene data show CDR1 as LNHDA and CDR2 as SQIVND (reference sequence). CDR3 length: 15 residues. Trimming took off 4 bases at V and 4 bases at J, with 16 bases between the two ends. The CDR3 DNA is TGTGCCAGTAGTACCACGACTAGTTTCCCAGAGACCCAGTACTTC. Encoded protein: CASSTTTSFPETQYF.

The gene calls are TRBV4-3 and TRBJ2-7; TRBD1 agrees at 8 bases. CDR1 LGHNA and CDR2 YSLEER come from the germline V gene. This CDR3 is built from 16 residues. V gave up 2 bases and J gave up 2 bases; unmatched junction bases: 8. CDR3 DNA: TGCGCCAGCAGCCAATTCGGGACAGGTGATCCCTACGAGCAGTACTTC. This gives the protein CASSQFGTGDPYEQYF.

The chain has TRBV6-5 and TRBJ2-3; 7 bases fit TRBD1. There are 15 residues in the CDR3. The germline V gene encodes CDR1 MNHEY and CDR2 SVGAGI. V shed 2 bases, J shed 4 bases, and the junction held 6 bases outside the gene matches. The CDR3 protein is CASSYSRGRADTQYF. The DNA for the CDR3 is TGTGCCAGCAGTTACAGCAGGGGGAGAGCAGATACGCAGTATTTT.

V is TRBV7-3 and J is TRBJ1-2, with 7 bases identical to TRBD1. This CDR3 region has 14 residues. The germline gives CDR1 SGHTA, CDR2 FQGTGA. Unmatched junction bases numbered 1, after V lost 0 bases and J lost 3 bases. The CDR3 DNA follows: TGTGCCAGCAGCTTAACGGGGACAGACTATGGCTACACCTTC. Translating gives CASSLTGTDYGYTF.

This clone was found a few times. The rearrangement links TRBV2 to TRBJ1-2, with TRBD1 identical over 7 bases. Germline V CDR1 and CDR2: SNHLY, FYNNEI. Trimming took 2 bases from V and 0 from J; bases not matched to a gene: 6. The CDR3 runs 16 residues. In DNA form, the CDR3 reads TGTGCCAGCAGTGAATCGACAGGGACAGCTAACTATGGCTACACCTTC. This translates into CASSESTGTANYGYTF.

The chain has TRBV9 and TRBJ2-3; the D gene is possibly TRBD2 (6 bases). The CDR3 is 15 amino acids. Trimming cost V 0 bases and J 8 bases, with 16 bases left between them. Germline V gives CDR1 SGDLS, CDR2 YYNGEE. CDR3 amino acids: CASSVVVGGVATQYF. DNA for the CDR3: TGTGCCAGCAGCGTAGTGGTAGGCGGGGTTGCTACGCAGTATTTT.

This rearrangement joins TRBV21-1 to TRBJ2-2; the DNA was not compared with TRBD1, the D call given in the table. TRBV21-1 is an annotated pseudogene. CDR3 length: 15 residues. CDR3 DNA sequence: TGTGCCAGCAGCAAAGTGGGGGCGCATACCGGGGAGCTGTTTTTT. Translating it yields CASSKVGAHTGELFF.

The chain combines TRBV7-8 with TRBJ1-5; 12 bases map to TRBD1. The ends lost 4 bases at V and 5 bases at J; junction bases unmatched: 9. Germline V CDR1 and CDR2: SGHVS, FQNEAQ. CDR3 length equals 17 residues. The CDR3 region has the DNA TGTGCCAGCAGCTCCGGGACAGGGGGCGAATCCCATCAGCCCCAGCATTTT. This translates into CASSSGTGGESHQPQHF.

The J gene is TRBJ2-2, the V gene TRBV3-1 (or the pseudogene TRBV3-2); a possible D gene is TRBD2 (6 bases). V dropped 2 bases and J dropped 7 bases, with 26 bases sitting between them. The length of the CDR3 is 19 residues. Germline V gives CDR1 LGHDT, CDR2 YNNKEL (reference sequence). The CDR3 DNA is TGTGCCAGCAGCCAACGGATTTGGATGAGACTAGAGGTTAGCGGGGAGCTGTTTTTT. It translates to CASSQRIWMRLEVSGELFF.

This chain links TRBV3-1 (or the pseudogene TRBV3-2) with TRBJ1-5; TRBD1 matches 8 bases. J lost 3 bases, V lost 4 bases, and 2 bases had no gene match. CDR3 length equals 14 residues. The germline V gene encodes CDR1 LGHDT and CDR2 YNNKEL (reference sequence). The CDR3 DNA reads TGTGCCAGCAGCCTACAGGGGGACAATCAGCCCCAGCATTTT. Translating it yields CASSLQGDNQPQHF.